This T cell receptor beta chain was profiled in a study of blood T cell repertoires in COVID-19. The CDR3 has 13 residues. The repertoire was sequenced with immunoSEQ multiplex PCR; TCRdb's copy has only in-frame clones and lacks some. The sample holds under 300,000 clones; approximately 84% are singletons and the top ten take over 14%. The sample comprised PBMCs or T cells enriched from blood (not recorded which). The source of this sequence is a man aged 35 to 55 who had recovered from COVID-19. V is TRBV21-1 and J is TRBJ2-7; TRBD1 is the table's D call, not checked against the DNA. TRBV21-1 is reported as a pseudogene. DNA of the CDR3: TGTGCCAGCAACTCAGGGGGTTTCTACGAGCAGTACTTC. Protein product: CASNSGGFYEQYF.